The T cell receptor beta chain under discussion was sequenced for a study of shared clonotypes between healthy human individuals. This CDR3 is 13 amino acids long. V was cut by 5 bases and J by 8 bases, with 15 bases left in between. Germline CDR1 SGHTA, CDR2 FQGNSA. Produced via immunoSEQ multiplex PCR; TCRdb's table is partial and in-frame only. The repertoire holds about 490,000 clones, with 76% as singletons. The sequence came from a woman in her 40s in good health. Some clones in this sample may be carry-over from other donors' samples. Sequenced input: PBMCs. The chain carries TRBV7-2 and TRBJ1-2, with D possibly TRBD1 on 5 matching bases. Written as DNA, the CDR3 is TGTGCCAGCAGCCCCCGACAGATAGACGGCTACACCTTC. This encodes CASSPRQIDGYTF.